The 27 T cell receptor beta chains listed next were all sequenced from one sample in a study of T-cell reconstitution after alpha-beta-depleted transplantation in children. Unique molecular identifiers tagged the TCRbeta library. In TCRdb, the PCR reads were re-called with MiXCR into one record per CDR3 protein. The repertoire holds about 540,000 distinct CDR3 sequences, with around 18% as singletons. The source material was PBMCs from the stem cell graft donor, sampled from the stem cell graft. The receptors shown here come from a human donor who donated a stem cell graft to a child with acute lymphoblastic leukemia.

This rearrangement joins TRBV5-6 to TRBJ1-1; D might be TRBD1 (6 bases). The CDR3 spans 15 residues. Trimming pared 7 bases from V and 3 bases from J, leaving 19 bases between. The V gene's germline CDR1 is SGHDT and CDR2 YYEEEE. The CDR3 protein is CASRDWGAPDTEAFF. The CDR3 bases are TGTGCCAGCCGTGACTGGGGGGCGCCGGACACTGAAGCTTTCTTT.

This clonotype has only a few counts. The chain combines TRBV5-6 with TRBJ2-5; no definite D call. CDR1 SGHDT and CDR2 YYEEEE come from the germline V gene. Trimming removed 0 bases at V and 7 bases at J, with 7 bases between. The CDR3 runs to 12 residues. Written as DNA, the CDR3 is TGTGCCAGCAGCTTGGCCTCTAGGACCCAGTACTTC. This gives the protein CASSLASRTQYF.

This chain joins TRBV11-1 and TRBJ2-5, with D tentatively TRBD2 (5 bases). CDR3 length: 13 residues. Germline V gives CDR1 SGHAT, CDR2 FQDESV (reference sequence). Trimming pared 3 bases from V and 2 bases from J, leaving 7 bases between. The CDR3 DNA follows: TGTGCCAGCAGCTTGTGGAGGCAAGAGACCCAGTACTTC. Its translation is CASSLWRQETQYF.

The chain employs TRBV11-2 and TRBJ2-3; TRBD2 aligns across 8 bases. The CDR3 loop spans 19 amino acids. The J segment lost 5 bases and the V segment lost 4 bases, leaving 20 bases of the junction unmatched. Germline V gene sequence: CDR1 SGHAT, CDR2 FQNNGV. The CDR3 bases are TGTGCCAGCAGCTCCACTCTCCGCCGACTAGCGTATAAGGGAGATACGCAGTATTTT. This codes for CASSSTLRRLAYKGDTQYF.

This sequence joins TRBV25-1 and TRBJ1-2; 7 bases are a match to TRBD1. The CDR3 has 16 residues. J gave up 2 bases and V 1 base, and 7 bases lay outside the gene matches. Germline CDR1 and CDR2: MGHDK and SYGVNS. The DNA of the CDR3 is TGTGCCAGCAGTGAATGGGGGACAGAAAGGAACTATGGCTACACCTTC. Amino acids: CASSEWGTERNYGYTF.

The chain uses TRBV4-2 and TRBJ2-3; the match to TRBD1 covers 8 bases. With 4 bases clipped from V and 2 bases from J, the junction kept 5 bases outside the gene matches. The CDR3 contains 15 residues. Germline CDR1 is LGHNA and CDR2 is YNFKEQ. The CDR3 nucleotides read TGTGCCAGCAGCCCCCGGGACAGGTCCACAGATACGCAGTATTTT. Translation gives CASSPRDRSTDTQYF.

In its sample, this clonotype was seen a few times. The CDR3 DNA reads as TGTGCCTCCCTGATAGACAGGGGACGCTACGAGCAGTACTTC. It is translated as CASLIDRGRYEQYF. V gene TRBV24-1 combines with J gene TRBJ2-7; 8 bases line up with TRBD1. The junction had 12 bases not matched to a gene; V was cut back by 12 bases and J by 3 bases. CDR3 size: 14 residues. The germline V gene has CDR1 KGHDR and CDR2 SFDVKD.

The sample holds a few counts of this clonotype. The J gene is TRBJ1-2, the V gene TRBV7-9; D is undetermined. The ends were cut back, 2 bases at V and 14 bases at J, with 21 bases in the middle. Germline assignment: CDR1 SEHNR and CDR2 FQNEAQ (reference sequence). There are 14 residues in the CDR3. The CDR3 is CASSLWNGEGFTTF. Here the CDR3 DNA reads TGTGCCAGCAGCTTATGGAACGGGGAAGGGTTTACGACCTTC.

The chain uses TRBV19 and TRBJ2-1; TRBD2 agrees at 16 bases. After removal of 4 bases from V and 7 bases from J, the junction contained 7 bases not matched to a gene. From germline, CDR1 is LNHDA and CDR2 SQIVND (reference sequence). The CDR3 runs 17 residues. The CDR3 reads CASSSGTSGRAGNEQFF. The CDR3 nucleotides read TGTGCCAGTAGTAGTGGGACTAGCGGGAGGGCCGGAAATGAGCAGTTCTTC.

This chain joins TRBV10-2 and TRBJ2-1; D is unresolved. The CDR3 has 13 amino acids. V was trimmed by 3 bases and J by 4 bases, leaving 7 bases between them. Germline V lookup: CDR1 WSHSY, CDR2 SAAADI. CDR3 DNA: TGCGCCAGCAGTGAAGGCGGATACAATGAGCAGTTCTTC. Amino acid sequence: CASSEGGYNEQFF.

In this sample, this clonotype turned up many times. The CDR3 DNA sequence: TGTGCCAGCAGCCTCCCTAGCGGGAGCGAATACGAGCAGTACTTC. As protein: CASSLPSGSEYEQYF. The chain links TRBV11-2 to TRBJ2-7; the match to TRBD2 covers 10 bases. There are 15 residues in the CDR3. Germline V CDR1 and CDR2: SGHAT, FQNNGV. V lost 5 bases, J lost 4 bases, and 8 bases stayed unmatched.

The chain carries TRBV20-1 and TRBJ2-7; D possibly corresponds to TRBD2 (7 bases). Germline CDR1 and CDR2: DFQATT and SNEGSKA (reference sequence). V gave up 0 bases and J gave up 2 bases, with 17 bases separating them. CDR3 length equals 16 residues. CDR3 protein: CSARDHGGPRPYEQYF. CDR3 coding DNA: TGCAGTGCTAGAGATCACGGGGGGCCGAGACCCTACGAGCAGTACTTC.

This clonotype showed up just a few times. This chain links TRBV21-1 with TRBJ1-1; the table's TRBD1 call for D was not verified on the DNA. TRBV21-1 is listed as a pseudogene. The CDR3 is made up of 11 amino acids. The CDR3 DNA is TGTGCCAGCAGCAAAGACCGGGGAGCTTTCTTT. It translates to CASSKDRGAFF.

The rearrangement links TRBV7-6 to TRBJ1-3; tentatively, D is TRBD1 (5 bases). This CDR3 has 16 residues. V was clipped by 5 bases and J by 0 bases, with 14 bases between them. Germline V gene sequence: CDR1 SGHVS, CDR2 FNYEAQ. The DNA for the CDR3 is TGTGCCAGCAGCCGGGTAGGGGACGACTCTGGAAACACCATATATTTT. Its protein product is CASSRVGDDSGNTIYF.

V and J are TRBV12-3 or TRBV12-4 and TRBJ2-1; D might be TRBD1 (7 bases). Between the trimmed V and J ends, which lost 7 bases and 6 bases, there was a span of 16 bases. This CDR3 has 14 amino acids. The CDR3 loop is CASNQQGGVNEQFF. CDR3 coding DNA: TGTGCCAGCAACCAGCAGGGGGGTGTCAATGAGCAGTTCTTC.

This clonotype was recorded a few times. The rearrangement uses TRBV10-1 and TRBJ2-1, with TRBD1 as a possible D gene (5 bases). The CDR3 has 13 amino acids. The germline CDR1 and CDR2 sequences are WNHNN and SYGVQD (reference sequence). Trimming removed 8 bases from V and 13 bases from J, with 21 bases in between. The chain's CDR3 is CASPTASLFLQFF. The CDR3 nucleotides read TGCGCCAGCCCGACAGCTAGTTTGTTCCTTCAGTTCTTC.

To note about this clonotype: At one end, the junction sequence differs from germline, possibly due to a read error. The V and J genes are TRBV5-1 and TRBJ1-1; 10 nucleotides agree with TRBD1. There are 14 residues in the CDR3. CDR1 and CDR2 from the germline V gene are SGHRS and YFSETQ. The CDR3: CASSLGQGGTEPFF. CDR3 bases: TGCGCCAGCAGCCTTGGACAGGGGGGCACTGAACCTTTCTTT.

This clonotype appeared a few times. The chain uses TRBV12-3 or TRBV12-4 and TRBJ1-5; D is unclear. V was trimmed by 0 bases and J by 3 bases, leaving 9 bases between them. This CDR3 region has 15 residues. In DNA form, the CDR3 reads TGTGCCAGCAGTTTAGCGCTCGGGGACAATCAGCCCCAGCATTTT. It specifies CASSLALGDNQPQHF.

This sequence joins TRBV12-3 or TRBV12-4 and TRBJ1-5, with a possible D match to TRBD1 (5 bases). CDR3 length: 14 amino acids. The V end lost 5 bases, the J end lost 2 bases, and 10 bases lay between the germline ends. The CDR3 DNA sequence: TGTGCCAGCAGTCTGACAGTCCGCAATCAGCCCCAGCATTTT. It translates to CASSLTVRNQPQHF.

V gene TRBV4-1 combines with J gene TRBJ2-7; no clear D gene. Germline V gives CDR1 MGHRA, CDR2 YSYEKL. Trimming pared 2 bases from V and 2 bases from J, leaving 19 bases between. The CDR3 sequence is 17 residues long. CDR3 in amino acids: CASSQYLLASHTYEQYF. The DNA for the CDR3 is TGCGCCAGCAGCCAATACCTATTGGCCAGTCATACCTACGAGCAGTACTTC.

For the CDR3, the DNA is TGTGCCAGCAGCTCACCATACAGGGGATGGGGGCGATGGATTCTTGGTTATAGCAATCAGCCCCAGCATTTT. This gives the protein CASSSPYRGWGRWILGYSNQPQHF. The chain employs TRBV7-1 and TRBJ1-5; 7 bases line up with TRBD1. TRBV7-1 is placed among ORFs of uncertain function. This CDR3 comprises 24 residues. Unmatched junction bases numbered 28, after V lost 2 bases and J lost 0 bases.

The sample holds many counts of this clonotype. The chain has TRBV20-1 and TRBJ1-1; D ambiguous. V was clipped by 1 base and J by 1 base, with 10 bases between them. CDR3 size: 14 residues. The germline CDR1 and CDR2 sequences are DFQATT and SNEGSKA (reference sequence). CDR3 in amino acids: CSARAFRENTEAFF. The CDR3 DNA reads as TGCAGTGCTAGAGCGTTTAGGGAGAACACTGAAGCTTTCTTT.

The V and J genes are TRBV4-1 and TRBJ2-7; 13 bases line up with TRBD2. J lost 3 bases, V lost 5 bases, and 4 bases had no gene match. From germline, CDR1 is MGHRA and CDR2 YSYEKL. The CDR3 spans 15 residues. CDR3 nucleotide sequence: TGCGCCAGCAGCTACCGGACTAGCGGGGGCTACGAGCAGTACTTC. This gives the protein CASSYRTSGGYEQYF.

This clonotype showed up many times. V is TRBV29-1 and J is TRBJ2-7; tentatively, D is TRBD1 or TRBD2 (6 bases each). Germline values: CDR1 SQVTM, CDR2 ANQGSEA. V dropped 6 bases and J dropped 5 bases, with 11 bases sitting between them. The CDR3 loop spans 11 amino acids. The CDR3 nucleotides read TGCAGCGTGGGGGGCGGGAACGAGCAGTACTTC. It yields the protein CSVGGGNEQYF.

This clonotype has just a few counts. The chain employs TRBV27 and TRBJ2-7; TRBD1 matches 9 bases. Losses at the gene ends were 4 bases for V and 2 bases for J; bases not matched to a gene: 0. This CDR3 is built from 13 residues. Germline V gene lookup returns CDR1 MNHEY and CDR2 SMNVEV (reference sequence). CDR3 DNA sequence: TGTGCCAGCAGTTACAGGGGGCCCTACGAGCAGTACTTC. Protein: CASSYRGPYEQYF.

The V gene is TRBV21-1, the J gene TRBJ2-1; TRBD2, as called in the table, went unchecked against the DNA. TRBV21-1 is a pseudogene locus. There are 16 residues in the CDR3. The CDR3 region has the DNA TGTGCCAGCAGCAAAGAAGGGACTAGCGCCTACAATGAGCAGTTCTTC. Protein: CASSKEGTSAYNEQFF.

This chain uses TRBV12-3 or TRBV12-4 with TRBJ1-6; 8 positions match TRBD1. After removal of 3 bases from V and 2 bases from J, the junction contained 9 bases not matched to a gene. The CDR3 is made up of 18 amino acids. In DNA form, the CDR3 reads TGTGCCAGCAGTTTTACAGGGGGGCCCGACCCCTATAATTCACCCCTCCACTTT. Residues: CASSFTGGPDPYNSPLHF.